These 6 T cell receptor beta chains originate from one sample sequenced in a study of blood T cell repertoires in COVID-19. Sequencing was performed with immunoSEQ multiplex PCR; in TCRdb, only in-frame clones are kept and a portion is missing. The sample has some 150,000 clones, around 86% seen once. Sequenced: peripheral blood. These receptors all come from a man aged 50 to 60 with active COVID-19.

The chain uses TRBV5-1 and TRBJ2-5, with D perhaps matching TRBD2 (5 bases). Germline CDR1 reads SGHRS; CDR2 reads YFSETQ. V lost 5 bases, J lost 5 bases, and 13 bases lay in between. This CDR3 has 13 residues. The CDR3, as DNA: TGCGCCAGCAGGTCCCGGACGGGGGAGACCCAGTACTTC. As protein: CASRSRTGETQYF.

V usage is TRBV24-1 and J usage is TRBJ2-2; unclear D gene. V lost 10 bases, J lost 0 bases, and 14 bases lay in between. The CDR3 has 15 residues. Germline V gives CDR1 KGHDR, CDR2 SFDVKD. CDR3 sequence: CATMPPTPNTGELFF. DNA of the CDR3: TGTGCCACTATGCCGCCGACACCGAACACCGGGGAGCTGTTTTTT.

This chain joins TRBV5-1 and TRBJ2-4; 8 nucleotides match TRBD1. The CDR3 runs to 14 residues. Germline V gene sequence: CDR1 SGHRS, CDR2 YFSETQ. Trimming took 4 bases from V and 5 from J; bases not matched to a gene: 5. DNA of the CDR3: TGCGCCAGCAGCCTAGGGACAGGAGAAAACATTCAGTACTTC. It translates to CASSLGTGENIQYF.

V gene TRBV13 combines with J gene TRBJ2-7; 8 bases are shared with TRBD1. CDR1 PRHDT and CDR2 FYEKMQ come from the germline V gene (reference sequence). The length of the CDR3 is 15 residues. After removal of 0 bases from V and 3 bases from J, the junction contained 4 bases not matched to a gene. The CDR3 DNA follows: TGTGCCAGCAGCTTAGGGGGGACAGGTGACTACGAGCAGTACTTC. This encodes CASSLGGTGDYEQYF.

The chain is built from TRBV7-9 and TRBJ1-2, with 9 positions matching TRBD1. CDR1 SEHNR and CDR2 FQNEAQ come from the germline V gene (reference sequence). J lost 8 bases, V lost 6 bases, and 10 bases had no gene match. The CDR3 spans 14 residues. CDR3 region: CASSPRDRVNGYTF. The CDR3 nucleotides are TGTGCCAGCAGTCCCCGGGACAGGGTAAACGGCTACACCTTC.

The CDR3: CASSLGGHNQPQHF. CDR3 nucleotide sequence: TGTGCCAGCAGCCTGGGAGGGCACAATCAGCCCCAGCATTTT. This chain uses TRBV7-9 with TRBJ1-5; D is unclear. The CDR3 is 14 amino acids. Per germline, CDR1 SEHNR and CDR2 FQNEAQ (reference sequence). V was clipped by 5 bases and J by 3 bases, with 11 bases between them.